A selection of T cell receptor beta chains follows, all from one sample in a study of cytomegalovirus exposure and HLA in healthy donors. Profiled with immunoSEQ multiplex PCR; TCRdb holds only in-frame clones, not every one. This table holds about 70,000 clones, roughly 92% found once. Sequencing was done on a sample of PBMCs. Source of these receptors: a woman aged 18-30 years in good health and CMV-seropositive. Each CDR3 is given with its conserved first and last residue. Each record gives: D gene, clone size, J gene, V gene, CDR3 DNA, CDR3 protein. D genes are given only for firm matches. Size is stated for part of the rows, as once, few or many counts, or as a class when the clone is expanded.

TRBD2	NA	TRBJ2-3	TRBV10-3	TGTGCCATCCAGGGCGGGGGGGCAGATACGCAGTATTTT	CAIQGGGADTQYF
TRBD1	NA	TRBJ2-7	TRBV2	TGTGCCAGCAGCCGGGACAGTTTTTCCTACGAGCAGTACTTC	CASSRDSFSYEQYF
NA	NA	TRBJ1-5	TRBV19	TGTGCCAGTAGTATAGGGTCGGGGTCTGGGCAGCCCCAGCATTTT	CASSIGSGSGQPQHF
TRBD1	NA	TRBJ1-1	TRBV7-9	TGTGCCAGCAGCTTAGCCCGGACAGGGGGCGGGTTAGACACTGAAGCTTTCTTT	CASSLARTGGGLDTEAFF
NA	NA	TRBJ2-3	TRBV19	TGTGCCAGTAGTATAGATCAGGGGGATACGCAGTATTTT	CASSIDQGDTQYF
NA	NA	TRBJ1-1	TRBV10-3	TGTGCCATCAGTGTCAGGGACTCTGAAGCTTTCTTT	CAISVRDSEAFF
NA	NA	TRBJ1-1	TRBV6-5	TGTGCCAGCAGAACCGGGACACTGAACACTGAAGCTTTCTTT	CASRTGTLNTEAFF
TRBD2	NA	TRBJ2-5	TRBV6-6	TGTGCCAGCAGTTACTCAGTAGCGGGGGGTATGGAGACCCAGTACTTC	CASSYSVAGGMETQYF
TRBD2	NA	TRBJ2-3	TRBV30	TGTGCCTGGAGTGGGGGTAGCGGGCCGAGCACAGATACGCAGTATTTT	CAWSGGSGPSTDTQYF
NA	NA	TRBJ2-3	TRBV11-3	TGTGCCAGCAGCTTAGGGCGGGGATCAGATACGCAGTATTTT	CASSLGRGSDTQYF
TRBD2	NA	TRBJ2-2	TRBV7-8	TGTGCCAGCAGCTTAAGCCGCGGGGGGGCTCGGACCGGGGAGCTGTTTTTT	CASSLSRGGARTGELFF
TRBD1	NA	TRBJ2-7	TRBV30	TGTGCCTGGAGTGTGGGGTCAGGGGGCCTCTACGAGCAGTACTTC	CAWSVGSGGLYEQYF
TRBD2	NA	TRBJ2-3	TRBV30	TGTGCCTGGAGTGTCGGTACGGGGGGAACAGATACGCAGTATTTT	CAWSVGTGGTDTQYF
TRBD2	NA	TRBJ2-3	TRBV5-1	TGCGCCAGCAGCCCCACGACTAGCGGGAGCACAGATACGCAGTATTTT	CASSPTTSGSTDTQYF
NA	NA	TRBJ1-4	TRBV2	TGTGCCAGCCGGGAGAGCCAGCTTAATGAAAAACTGTTTTTT	CASRESQLNEKLFF
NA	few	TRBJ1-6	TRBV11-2	TGTGCCAGCAGACCGGTGGATTGGGGGCTGGCCTATAATTCACCCCTCCACTTT	CASRPVDWGLAYNSPLHF
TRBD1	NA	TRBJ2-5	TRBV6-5	TGTGCCACCGCCCCCCTAGGGGGCCTGTGGGACTTC	CATAPLGGLWDF
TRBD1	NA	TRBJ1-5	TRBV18	TGTGCCAGCTCACCAACATTAAGAGGCGGGACAGGGAGATTTAGCAATCAGCCCCAGCATTTT	CASSPTLRGGTGRFSNQPQHF
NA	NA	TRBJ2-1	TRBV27	TGTGCCAGCACCATGGGGGCACGGGGTTACAATGAGCAGTTCTTC	CASTMGARGYNEQFF
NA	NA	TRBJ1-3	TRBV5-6	TGTGCCAGCAGCTTCGGGGGCTCTGGAAACACCATATATTTT	CASSFGGSGNTIYF
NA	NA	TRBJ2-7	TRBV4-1	TGCGCCAGCAGCACGGCAGCAGGGTCCTACGAGCAGTACTTC	CASSTAAGSYEQYF
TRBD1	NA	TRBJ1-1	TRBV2	TGTGCCGGAACAGGGGAAATGAACACTGAAGCTTTCTTT	CAGTGEMNTEAFF
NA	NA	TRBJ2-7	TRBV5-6	TGTGCCAGCAGCTTGGTTCACTCCTACGAGCAGTACTTC	CASSLVHSYEQYF
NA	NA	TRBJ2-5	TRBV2	TGTGCCAGCAGTGGCAGGAAACAAGAGACCCAGTACTTC	CASSGRKQETQYF
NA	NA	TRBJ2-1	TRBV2	TGTGCCAGCAGTGGAAACGGGGTCCATGAGCAGTTCTTC	CASSGNGVHEQFF
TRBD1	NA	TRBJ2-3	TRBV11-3	TGTGCCAGCAGCTTGGGACAGGGATTAGCAGATACGCAGTATTTT	CASSLGQGLADTQYF
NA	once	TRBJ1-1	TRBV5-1	TGCGCCAGCAGCCCTCCTACCTGGGACTCCGGAGGGGCAGCTTTCTTT	CASSPPTWDSGGAAFF
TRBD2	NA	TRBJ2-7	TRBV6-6	TGTGCCAGCATCGGGACTAGCGGGAGCGGCGAGCAGTACTTC	CASIGTSGSGEQYF
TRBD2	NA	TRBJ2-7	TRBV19	TGTGCCAGTAGTGGGACTACTAGCTCCTACGAGCAGTACTTC	CASSGTTSSYEQYF
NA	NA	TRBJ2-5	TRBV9	TGTGCCAGCAGCGTAGGGCCAGCGGGCCGGGAGACCCAGTACTTC	CASSVGPAGRETQYF
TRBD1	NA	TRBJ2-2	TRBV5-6	TGTGCCAGCAGGCCAAACAGGGGAACCCTCGCGAACACCGGGGAGCTGTTTTTT	CASRPNRGTLANTGELFF
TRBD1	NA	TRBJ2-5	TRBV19	TGTGCCAGTAGCACCACAGGGGGCAAGGAGACCCAGTACTTC	CASSTTGGKETQYF
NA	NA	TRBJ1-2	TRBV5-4	TGTGCCAGCAGCGGGGAGGGGAATCCCTATGGCTACACCTTC	CASSGEGNPYGYTF
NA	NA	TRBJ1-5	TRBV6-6	TGTGCCAGCACCTTCTCCCCGGGCAATCAGCCCCAGCATTTT	CASTFSPGNQPQHF
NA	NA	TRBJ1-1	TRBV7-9	TGTGCCAGCACCGAGGCGGACACTGAAGCTTTCTTT	CASTEADTEAFF
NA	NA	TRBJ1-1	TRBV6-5	TGTGCCAGCAGTTACGCAGATTCAGGCACTGAAGCTTTCTTT	CASSYADSGTEAFF
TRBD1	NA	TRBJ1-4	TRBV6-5	TGTGCCAGCAACAGAGGAGGGGGCCGGGAAAAACTGTTTTTT	CASNRGGGREKLFF
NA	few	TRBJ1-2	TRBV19	TGTGCCAGTAGTATGGTCCCTGCAGGGATGAACTATGGCTACACCTTC	CASSMVPAGMNYGYTF
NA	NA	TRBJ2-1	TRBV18	TGTGCCAGCTCACCAGCTAGCGCACACAATGAGCAGTTCTTC	CASSPASAHNEQFF
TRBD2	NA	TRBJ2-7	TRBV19	TGTGCCAGTAGTATATTTGGGCTAGCGGGAGGGCCCTACGAGCAGTACTTC	CASSIFGLAGGPYEQYF
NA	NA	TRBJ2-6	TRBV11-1	TGTGCCAGCGGGGCACAGGGTAAGAGCTCTGGGGCCAACGTCCTGACTTTC	CASGAQGKSSGANVLTF
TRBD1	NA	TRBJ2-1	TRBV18	TGTGCCAGCTCACTCGGACAGGGGGATCGGTTCGTCAATGAGCAGTTCTTC	CASSLGQGDRFVNEQFF
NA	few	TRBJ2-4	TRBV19	TGTGCCAGCCAAGGGGACATTCAGTACTTC	CASQGDIQYF
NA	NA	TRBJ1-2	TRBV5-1	TGCGCCAGCAGCACTGGAGGAAACTATGGCTACACCTTC	CASSTGGNYGYTF
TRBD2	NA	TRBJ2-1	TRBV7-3	TGTGCCAGCAGCTTAACTTCGTACGTACTAGCGGGAGAGCAGTTCTTC	CASSLTSYVLAGEQFF
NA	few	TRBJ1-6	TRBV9	TGTGCCAGCAGCGTAGAGGGGGGGAATAATTCACCCCTCCACTTT	CASSVEGGNNSPLHF
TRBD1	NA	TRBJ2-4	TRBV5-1	TGCGCCAGCAGCTCCGGACAGGGGCAAAACATTCAGTACTTC	CASSSGQGQNIQYF
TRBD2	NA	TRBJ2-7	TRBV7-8	TGTGCCAGCAGTCGAACTGGGGGGGGGTCCTACGAGCAGTACTTC	CASSRTGGGSYEQYF
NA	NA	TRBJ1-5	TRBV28	TGTGCCAGCAGCCAAGTAGGGTCAGGGTATCAGCCCCAGCATTTT	CASSQVGSGYQPQHF
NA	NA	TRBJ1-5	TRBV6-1	TGTGCCAGCAGTGAAAAGCTTCGCGGCAATCAGCCCCAGCATTTT	CASSEKLRGNQPQHF
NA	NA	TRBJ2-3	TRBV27	TGTGCCAGCAGTTTGAGTCTCCAGGGGTTTGCAGATACGCAGTATTTT	CASSLSLQGFADTQYF
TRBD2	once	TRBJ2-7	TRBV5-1	TGCGCCAGCAGACTAGCGGGAGGCACCTACGAGCAGTACTTC	CASRLAGGTYEQYF
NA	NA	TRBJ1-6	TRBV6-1	TGTGCCAGCAGCAGGGATTTATCCTATAATTCACCCCTCCACTTT	CASSRDLSYNSPLHF